The 14 T cell receptor beta chains listed next were all sequenced from one sample in a study of control samples from healthy donors and cancer patients. Assay: immunoSEQ multiplex PCR; the TCRdb copy retains only in-frame clones and omits some. The sample has under 95,000 clones; approximately 90% are singletons. The sample was blood. The receptor source for this set is a woman aged 30 to 39 in good health.

V usage is TRBV27 and J usage is TRBJ1-5; D not certain. The germline V gene encodes CDR1 MNHEY and CDR2 SMNVEV (reference sequence). This CDR3 is built from 16 residues. V was pared by 11 bases and J by 3 bases, with 23 bases between. DNA for the CDR3: TGTGCCGCCCTTCCCCGGAGGACGGCTACCAATCAGCCCCAGCATTTT. It specifies CAALPRRTATNQPQHF.

The chain recombines TRBV12-5 with TRBJ1-1; 10 nucleotides match TRBD1. Germline CDR1 is LGHNT and CDR2 is FRNRAP. The CDR3 contains 17 residues. Trimming at V came to 0 bases and at J to 0 bases, leaving 4 bases not matched to a gene. CDR3 nucleotide sequence: TGTGCTAGTGGTTTGGTACTGGGACAGGGGATGAACACTGAAGCTTTCTTT. This translates into CASGLVLGQGMNTEAFF.

V is TRBV28 and J is TRBJ1-5; 8 bases agree with TRBD1. After removal of 6 bases from V and 5 bases from J, the junction contained 3 bases not matched to a gene. Germline assignment: CDR1 MDHEN and CDR2 SYDVKM. The CDR3 consists of 13 residues. The CDR3 reads CASRGQADQPQHF. The CDR3, as DNA: TGTGCCAGCAGGGGACAGGCAGATCAGCCCCAGCATTTT.

This chain joins TRBV19 and TRBJ1-2, with 7 nucleotides matching TRBD1. CDR1 LNHDA and CDR2 SQIVND come from the germline V gene (reference sequence). Trimming cost V 3 bases and J 3 bases; bases outside gene matches: 1. There are 13 residues in the CDR3. The CDR3 DNA sequence: TGTGCCAGTAGTATTGACAGGGACTATGGCTACACCTTC. Translating it yields CASSIDRDYGYTF.

The V call is TRBV2, the J call TRBJ1-5, with 8 bases that match TRBD1. V lost 3 bases to trimming and J lost 4 bases; unmatched junction nucleotides: 2. CDR3 length: 14 residues. The germline CDR1 and CDR2 sequences are SNHLY and FYNNEI. The CDR3 sequence is CASSDYRGNQPQHF. CDR3 in DNA: TGTGCCAGCAGTGATTACAGGGGGAATCAGCCCCAGCATTTT.

This rearrangement joins TRBV5-1 to TRBJ1-2, with TRBD1 as a possible D gene (6 bases). Germline V lookup: CDR1 SGHRS, CDR2 YFSETQ. V shed 2 bases and J shed 4 bases, with 9 bases lying between them. CDR3 length: 13 amino acids. In nucleotides, the CDR3 is TGCGCCAGCAGCTTTGGACAGCGCTATGGCTACACCTTC. Its translation: CASSFGQRYGYTF.

The gene calls are TRBV7-8 and TRBJ2-1, with 8 bases matching TRBD2. Trimming cost V 2 bases and J 15 bases; bases outside gene matches: 6. The CDR3 contains 12 residues. Germline values: CDR1 SGHVS, CDR2 FQNEAQ. DNA of the CDR3: TGTGCCAGCAGCTTATCGTCGGGGACTAGGTTCTTC. Its protein product is CASSLSSGTRFF.

CDR3 nucleotides: TGCGCCAGCAGTGTCGTCCAGGGAGGTGAAAAACTGTTTTTT. Translating it yields CASSVVQGGEKLFF. This rearrangement joins TRBV10-2 to TRBJ1-4, with D perhaps matching TRBD1 (5 bases). The CDR3 spans 14 residues. CDR1 is WSHSY and CDR2 is SAAADI in the germline V gene. The V and J ends lost 4 bases and 7 bases respectively, with 13 bases between them.

CDR3 protein: CASSPRVKAEAFF. The CDR3 DNA reads as TGTGCCAGCAGCCCCAGGGTGAAGGCTGAAGCTTTCTTT. The chain employs TRBV3-1 (or the pseudogene TRBV3-2) and TRBJ1-1, with D maybe TRBD1 (5 bases). Germline CDR1 and CDR2: LGHDT and YNNKEL (reference sequence). The CDR3 is made up of 13 amino acids. Trimming shortened V by 4 bases and J by 6 bases, and 12 bases separated the two germline ends.

The chain is built from TRBV7-9 and TRBJ1-2; D possibly corresponds to TRBD1 (5 bases). The CDR3 has 16 amino acids. Germline V gene lookup returns CDR1 SEHNR and CDR2 FQNEAQ (reference sequence). V lost 8 bases and J 1 base, leaving 20 bases between the germline ends. The CDR3 here is CASPMRAGNINYGYTF. CDR3 in DNA: TGTGCCAGCCCCATGCGGGCAGGGAATATTAACTATGGCTACACCTTC.

The V call is TRBV7-3, the J call TRBJ2-2, with no clear D. Germline CDR1 reads SGHTA; CDR2 reads FQGTGA. Trimming took off 2 bases at V and 0 bases at J, with 7 bases between the two ends. This CDR3 is 15 amino acids long. Here the CDR3 reads CASSLGYANTGELFF. CDR3 nucleotides: TGTGCCAGCAGCTTAGGGTACGCGAACACCGGGGAGCTGTTTTTT.

This clone was observed a handful of times. The chain combines TRBV2 with TRBJ2-2; D perhaps matches TRBD1 (6 bases). Trimming shortened V by 5 bases and J by 7 bases, and 11 bases separated the two germline ends. From germline, CDR1 is SNHLY and CDR2 FYNNEI. CDR3 size: 13 residues. This chain's CDR3 is CASSWTEDGELFF. For the CDR3, the DNA is TGTGCCAGCAGTTGGACAGAGGACGGGGAGCTGTTTTTT.

This chain links TRBV19 with TRBJ2-3, with 12 bases that match TRBD2. Germline-derived CDR1 and CDR2 are LNHDA and SQIVND (reference sequence). V was clipped by 4 bases and J by 0 bases; unmatched bases: 2. This CDR3 has 16 amino acids. This chain's CDR3 is CASSKTSGRSTDTQYF. In nucleotides, the CDR3 is TGTGCCAGTAGTAAGACTAGCGGGAGAAGCACAGATACGCAGTATTTT.

This rearrangement joins TRBV30 to TRBJ1-2; tentative D call: TRBD1 (5 bases). Germline CDR1 GTSNPN, CDR2 SVGIG (reference sequence). This CDR3 spans 12 amino acids. Trimming took 7 bases from V and 2 from J, leaving 11 bases between them. The chain's CDR3 is CASLWGNYGYTF. The CDR3 bases are TGTGCCTCCCTTTGGGGGAACTATGGCTACACCTTC.